This TCR beta chain was sequenced in a study of PD-1 blockade in classical Hodgkin lymphoma. Study conclusions and caveats: With CD4+ cells, TCR diversity rose significantly by C4D1, but not with CD8+ cells.

Trimming took 5 bases from V and 0 from J, leaving 11 bases between them. Germline assignment: CDR1 LNHDA and CDR2 SQIVND (reference sequence). CDR3 size: 15 residues. Each patient experienced a relapse that followed autologous stem cell transplantation, and brentuximab vedotin exposure varied. CD4+ T cells were purified from thawed PBMCs by negative selection. Remarks on this clone: Antigen: not known.

The table came from immunoSEQ multiplex PCR; TCRdb's copy has only in-frame clones and leaves some out. This table has tens of thousands of clones, approximately 85% appearing once. This chain links TRBV19 with TRBJ1-5; D remains ambiguous. The material sequenced was CD4+ T cells from blood, taken at baseline. This receptor was taken from a human donor with classical Hodgkin lymphoma. CDR3 amino acids: CASSLERYSNQPQHF. DNA of the CDR3: TGTGCCAGTAGTCTTGAACGCTATAGCAATCAGCCCCAGCATTTT.